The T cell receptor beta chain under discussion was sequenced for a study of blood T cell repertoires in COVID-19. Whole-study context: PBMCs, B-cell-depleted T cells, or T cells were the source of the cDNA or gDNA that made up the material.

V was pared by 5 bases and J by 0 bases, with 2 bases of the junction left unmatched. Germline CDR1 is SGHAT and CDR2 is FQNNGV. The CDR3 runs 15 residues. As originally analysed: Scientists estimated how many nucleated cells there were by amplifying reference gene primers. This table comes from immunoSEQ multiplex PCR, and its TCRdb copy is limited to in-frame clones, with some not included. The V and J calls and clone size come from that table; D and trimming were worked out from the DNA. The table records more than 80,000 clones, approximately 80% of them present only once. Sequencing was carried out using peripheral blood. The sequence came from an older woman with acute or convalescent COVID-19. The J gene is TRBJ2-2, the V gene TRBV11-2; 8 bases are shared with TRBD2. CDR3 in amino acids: CASSPGGANTGELFF. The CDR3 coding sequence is TGTGCCAGCAGCCCCGGGGGGGCGAACACCGGGGAGCTGTTTTTT. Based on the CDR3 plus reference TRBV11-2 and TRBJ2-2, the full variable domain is EAGVAQSPRYKIIEKRQSVAFWCNPISGHATLYWYQQILGQGPKLLIQFQNNGVVDDSQLPKDRFSAERLKGVDSTLKIQPAKLEDSAVYLCASSPGGANTGELFFGEGSRLTVL.